What follows are 21 T cell receptor beta chains derived from one specimen sequenced in a study of monozygotic twins with inflammatory bowel disease. From its re-call of the 5' RACE reads, TCRdb lists each CDR3 protein once, without DNA. This sample's table reports approximately 150,000 distinct CDR3 sequences. Sequencing was done on a sample of blood. The receptor set was obtained from a human donor with ulcerative colitis or Crohn's disease, or a healthy co-twin of an affected twin (not recorded which).

The chain has TRBV5-1 and TRBJ2-3. CDR3 length equals 14 residues. The germline V gene has CDR1 SGHRS and CDR2 YFSETQ. CDR3: CASSLWQDTDTQYF. The full variable domain, with the rest looked up from reference TRBV5-1 and TRBJ2-3, is KAGVTQTPRYLIKTRGQQVTLSCSPISGHRSVSWYQQTPGQGLQFLFEYFSETQRNKGNFPGRFSGRQFSNSRSEMNVSTLELGDSALYLCASSLWQDTDTQYFGPGTRLTVL.

The chain carries TRBV20-1 and TRBJ2-7. Per germline, CDR1 DFQATT and CDR2 SNEGSKA (reference sequence). This CDR3 comprises 14 residues. CDR3 amino acids: CSARAYTGAYEQYF.

The gene calls are TRBV4-3 and TRBJ2-2. The CDR3 runs to 12 residues. Germline-derived CDR1 and CDR2 are LGHNA and YSLEER. The CDR3 region is CASSHQIGELFF.

The CDR3 sequence: CAWSRDPWEQYF. This chain links TRBV30 with TRBJ2-7; TCRdb reports TRBD1, a call that lacks DNA to check it against. This CDR3 has 12 amino acids. The V gene's germline CDR1 is GTSNPN and CDR2 SVGIG (reference sequence).

This chain joins TRBV19 and TRBJ1-1. CDR1 and CDR2 from the germline V gene are LNHDA and SQIVND (reference sequence). The CDR3 totals 13 residues. Here the CDR3 reads CASKEAWLTEAFF.

The chain couples TRBV19 to TRBJ2-2; TCRdb's D call of TRBD2 is untestable without DNA. There are 14 residues in the CDR3. Per the germline V gene, CDR1 is LNHDA and CDR2 is SQIVND (reference sequence). The CDR3 sequence: CASSGGSHTGELIF. The whole variable domain, filled in from reference TRBV19 and TRBJ2-2, reads DGGITQSPKYLFRKEGQNVTLSCEQNLNHDAMYWYRQDPGQGLRLIYYSQIVNDFQKGDIAEGYSVSREKKESFPLTVTSAQKNPTAFYLCASSGGSHTGELIFGEGSRLTVL.

The chain recombines TRBV5-1 with TRBJ2-3; TCRdb selects TRBD1, and the lack of DNA leaves this call unchecked. This CDR3 contains 14 residues. CDR1 and CDR2 (germline): SGHRS, YFSETQ. CDR3 sequence: CASSLQGSTDTQYF.

This rearrangement joins TRBV6-5 to TRBJ2-6; the TRBD2 assignment by TCRdb is unverifiable without DNA. CDR3 size: 18 residues. CDR1 and CDR2 from the germline V gene are MNHEY and SVGAGI. The CDR3 here is CASSPRPGPSSGANVLTF.

This sequence joins TRBV19 and TRBJ2-2; as DNA is missing, the TRBD1 call by TCRdb cannot be tested. The germline V gene has CDR1 LNHDA and CDR2 SQIVND (reference sequence). This CDR3 is 18 amino acids long. CDR3 residues: CASSMRDRRRASTGELFF.

The chain combines TRBV10-3 with TRBJ2-7; there is no DNA to check the TCRdb D call of TRBD1. Germline CDR1 ENHRY, CDR2 SYGVKD. The CDR3 has 14 residues. CDR3 sequence reads: CATQPGGSSYEQYF.

This CDR3 reads CASSRLRQSLGDEQFF. J is TRBJ2-1 and V is TRBV19; TCRdb's D gene call, TRBD1, goes unchecked for lack of DNA. There are 16 residues in the CDR3. The V gene's germline CDR1 is LNHDA and CDR2 SQIVND (reference sequence).

This chain connects TRBV11-2 to TRBJ2-4; the D call from TCRdb, TRBD2, cannot be confirmed without DNA. From germline, CDR1 is SGHAT and CDR2 FQNNGV. The length of the CDR3 is 14 residues. This CDR3 reads CASSLDRLANIQYF.

The genes are TRBV3-1 and TRBJ1-1. Looked up from germline, CDR1 is LGHDT and CDR2 is YNNKEL (reference sequence). This CDR3 has 14 amino acids. CDR3 sequence: CASSQDYRNTEAFF.

This rearrangement joins TRBV28 to TRBJ1-3; TCRdb picks TRBD1, but there is no DNA to check that call. The germline CDR1 and CDR2 sequences are MDHEN and SYDVKM. This CDR3 has 13 residues. The CDR3 loop reads CASSFRGPSSIYF.

V is TRBV11-2 and J is TRBJ2-3; TCRdb's D call of TRBD2 is untestable without DNA. The CDR3 sequence is 21 residues long. CDR1 is SGHAT, CDR2 FQNNGV, per germline. The CDR3 loop is CASSLEQETNLAGTLTDTQYF.

V and J are TRBV29-1 and TRBJ2-2. The V gene's germline CDR1 is SQVTM and CDR2 ANQGSEA. CDR3 length equals 13 residues. The CDR3 region is CSVGPTKHGELFF.

The chain couples TRBV20-1 to TRBJ2-1; TCRdb gives TRBD2 as the D gene, but with no DNA this cannot be confirmed. Germline V gene lookup returns CDR1 DFQATT and CDR2 SNEGSKA (reference sequence). The CDR3 extends over 13 amino acids. The CDR3 loop reads CSAGASGRGEQFF.

The gene calls are TRBV20-1 and TRBJ2-1. Germline V CDR1 and CDR2: DFQATT, SNEGSKA (reference sequence). CDR3 length equals 15 residues. The CDR3 is CSARGLRSSYNEQFF.

This chain uses TRBV7-9 with TRBJ1-4; TCRdb returns TRBD1, unconfirmable since there is no DNA. The CDR3 spans 17 residues. The germline CDR1 and CDR2 sequences are SEHNR and FQNEAQ (reference sequence). CDR3: CASSSRQGGPPDEKLFF.

J is TRBJ1-1 and V is TRBV7-2. Germline lookup yields CDR1 SGHTA and CDR2 FQGNSA. The CDR3 runs 15 residues. The CDR3 spells CASSLVTGRDTEAFF.

The CDR3 loop is CSASGSYQPQHF. The V and J genes are TRBV20-1 and TRBJ1-5. From germline, CDR1 is DFQATT and CDR2 SNEGSKA (reference sequence). CDR3 length: 12 amino acids.